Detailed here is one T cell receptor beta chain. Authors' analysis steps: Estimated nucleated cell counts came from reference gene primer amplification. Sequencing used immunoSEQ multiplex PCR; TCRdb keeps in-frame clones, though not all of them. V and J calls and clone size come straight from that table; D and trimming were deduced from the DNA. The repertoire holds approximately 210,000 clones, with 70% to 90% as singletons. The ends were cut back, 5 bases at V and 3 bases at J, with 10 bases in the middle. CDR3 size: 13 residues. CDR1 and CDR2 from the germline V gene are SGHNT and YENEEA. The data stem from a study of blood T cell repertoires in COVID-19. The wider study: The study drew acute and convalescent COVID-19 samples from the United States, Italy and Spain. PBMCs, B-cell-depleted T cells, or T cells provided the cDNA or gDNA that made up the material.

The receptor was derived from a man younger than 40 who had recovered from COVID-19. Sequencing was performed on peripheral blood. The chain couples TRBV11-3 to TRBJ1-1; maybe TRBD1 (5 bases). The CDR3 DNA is TGTGCCAGCAGCCTTCGACAGTACACTGAAGCTTTCTTT. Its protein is CASSLRQYTEAFF.